A selection of T cell receptor beta chains follows, all from one sample in a study of graft-versus-host responses after intestinal transplantation. The data were produced by immunoSEQ multiplex PCR, yet TCRdb's version contains in-frame clones alone and is incomplete. Of just over 70,000 clones detected, roughly 84% appear once; the ten largest clones hold about 0.4%. These receptors' targets are unknown. The material sequenced was unstimulated CD4+ T cells sorted from spleen or lymph node cells, taken before transplant. The receptor set was obtained from a human donor who was the organ donor for an intestinal transplant. Both conserved end residues are part of each CDR3.

V: TRBV29-1
J: TRBJ1-1
length: 14
CDR3: CSVARTGTGTEAFF

V: TRBV6-1
J: TRBJ2-2
length: 13
CDR3: CASSGLSPGELFF

V: TRBV19
J: TRBJ2-1
length: 15
CDR3: CASIGTFSSYNEQFF

V: TRBV18
J: TRBJ1-1
length: 15
CDR3: CASSPRQLTDTEAFF

V: TRBV6-1
J: TRBJ2-2
length: 14
CDR3: CAHTGRINTGELLF

V: TRBV28
J: TRBJ2-1
length: 15
CDR3: CASSPYGGSYNEQFF

V: TRBV6-5
J: TRBJ1-2
length: 14
CDR3: CASSQGGPNYGYTF

V: TRBV7-9
J: TRBJ2-5
length: 14
CDR3: CASSRPTGSETQYF

V: TRBV28
J: TRBJ1-5
length: 17
CDR3: CASSFRRTYRSNQPQHF

V: TRBV28
J: TRBJ1-2
length: 13
CDR3: CASSLDRDYGYTF

V: TRBV4-2
J: TRBJ1-2
length: 13
CDR3: CASSQERLYGYTF

V: TRBV5-1
J: TRBJ1-4
length: 13
CDR3: CASSFNEGGKLFF

V: TRBV18
J: TRBJ2-5
length: 13
CDR3: CASSPTQGETQYF

V: TRBV6-5
J: TRBJ2-3
length: 14
CDR3: CASRNRGPTDTQYF

V: TRBV5-1
J: TRBJ2-2
length: 15
CDR3: CASSLEDFDTGELFF

V: TRBV28
J: TRBJ1-2
length: 14
CDR3: CAITIRGNNYGYTF

V: TRBV14
J: TRBJ1-2
length: 11
CDR3: CASSQAGRPLF

V: TRBV5-1
J: TRBJ1-2
length: 16
CDR3: CASSYQTGTASSGYTF

V: TRBV5-6
J: TRBJ2-1
length: 12
CDR3: CASSFVGGEQFF

V: TRBV6-1
J: TRBJ1-6
length: 14
CDR3: CASSATGGDSPLHF

V: TRBV5-6
J: TRBJ1-5
length: 15
CDR3: CASSFGQFSNQPQHF

V: TRBV4-1
J: TRBJ1-3
length: 14
CDR3: CASSTGRVGNTIYF

V: TRBV6-6
J: TRBJ2-2
length: 14
CDR3: CAGNNRAGTGELFF

V: TRBV6-1
J: TRBJ2-5
length: 17
CDR3: CASSESGTGGLQETQYF

V: TRBV9
J: TRBJ2-1
length: 15
CDR3: CASTGGPTNNNEQFF

V: TRBV7-3
J: TRBJ2-3
length: 15
CDR3: CASSPSGGMTDTQYF

V: TRBV7-2
J: TRBJ2-5
length: 16
CDR3: CASSLVGGAPQETQYF

V: TRBV28
J: TRBJ1-6
length: 16
CDR3: CASSFDRGSYNSPLHF

V: TRBV2
J: TRBJ1-4
length: 15
CDR3: CASTRSWALNEKLFF

V: TRBV9
J: TRBJ2-5
length: 14
CDR3: CASSPVGGQETQYF

V: TRBV7-3
J: TRBJ2-3
length: 13
CDR3: CASSLIPGDTQYF

V: TRBV4-3
J: TRBJ2-3
length: 16
CDR3: CASSPLAGASTDTQYF

V: TRBV28
J: TRBJ1-3
length: 14
CDR3: CASRITGAGNTIYF